The clone carrying this TCR beta chain was detected once. Its antigen is unknown. The CDR3 does not close with the conserved phenylalanine or tryptophan, likely indicating a read error. The limits of the CDR3 on the DNA are not certain, so only TCRdb's listed CDR3 is given. The data were obtained in a study of tumor-infiltrating lymphocytes in primary liver carcinoma. Study-wide results and limits: Just about 7-25% of leading clones were found in every one of five regions. Tumor tissue displayed a significantly greater top-250-clone fraction than blood (p = 0.039).

Total RNA and DNA came together from about 21-30 mg of bulk tissue without cell sorting. The CDR3 has 17 amino acids, counting both end residues. A constant-region primer served to make TCR beta cDNA from about 500 ng total RNA. Library construction for TCR beta comprised three nested multiplex PCR rounds performed with slightly modified ARM-PCR. A C-beta reverse primer and TRBV1-TRBV30 forward primers served in each of the first two PCR rounds, at approximately 10 cycles apiece. TCRdb passed the multiplex PCR reads through MiXCR, listing each CDR3 protein once. The data contain fewer than 90,000 distinct CDR3 sequences, about three quarters of them singletons.

The origin of this receptor is a man aged 40-49 years with primary liver carcinoma and hepatitis B virus infection. The chain has TRBV12-3 or TRBV12-4 and TRBJ1-1; the table's D call TRBD1 went unverified against the DNA. The source material was liver tumor tissue from sampling region 1. Subset here: tumor region T1, superior pole. The CDR3 sequence is CASSSAWGTSMNTEASI.